The sequence of this T cell receptor (beta chain) was determined in a study of cytotoxic CD8 clonotypes in ibrutinib-treated CLL. Overall study findings and caveats: On treatment, the uncommon public clonotypes contracted or remained stable.

Depth targeted 1 in 200,000 to 1 in 1 million T cells, averaging roughly 9.7x coverage per clonotype. Assay used: immunoSEQ multiplex PCR; TCRdb lists only in-frame clones, some missing. The table lists 45,000 to 65,000 clones, roughly 80% of them singletons, with roughly 20% in the top ten. For this clone: Its antigen remains unidentified.

The TCR comes from a human donor with chronic lymphocytic leukemia. Sequenced here: PBMCs, sampled after 24 months of ibrutinib treatment.

The CDR3 spells CASRAGADNEQFF. DNA for the CDR3: TGTGCCAGCAGAGCAGGGGCCGACAATGAGCAGTTCTTC. V is TRBV6-1 and J is TRBJ2-1, with D perhaps matching TRBD1 (6 bases). Trimming left V 6 bases short and J 5 bases short, with 11 bases between. Germline V gives CDR1 MNHNS, CDR2 SASEGT. The CDR3 is made up of 13 amino acids.